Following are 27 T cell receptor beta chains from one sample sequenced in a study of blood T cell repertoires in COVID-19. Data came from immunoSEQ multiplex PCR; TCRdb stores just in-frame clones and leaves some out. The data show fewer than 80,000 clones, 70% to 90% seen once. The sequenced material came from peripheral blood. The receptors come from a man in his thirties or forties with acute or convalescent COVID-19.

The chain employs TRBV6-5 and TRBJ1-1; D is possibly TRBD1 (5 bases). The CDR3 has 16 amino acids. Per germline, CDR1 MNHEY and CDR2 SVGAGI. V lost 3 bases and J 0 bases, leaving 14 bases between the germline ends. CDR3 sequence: CASSYLGGDMNTEAFF. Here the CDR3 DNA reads TGTGCCAGCAGTTATTTGGGGGGTGACATGAACACTGAAGCTTTCTTT.

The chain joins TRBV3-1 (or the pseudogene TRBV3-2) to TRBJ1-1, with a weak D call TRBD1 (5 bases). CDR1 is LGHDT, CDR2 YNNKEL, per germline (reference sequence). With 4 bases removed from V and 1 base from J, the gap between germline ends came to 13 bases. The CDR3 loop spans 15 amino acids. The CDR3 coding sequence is TGTGCCAGCAGCCTTTTGGAGGGGAGGAACACTGAAGCTTTCTTT. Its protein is CASSLLEGRNTEAFF.

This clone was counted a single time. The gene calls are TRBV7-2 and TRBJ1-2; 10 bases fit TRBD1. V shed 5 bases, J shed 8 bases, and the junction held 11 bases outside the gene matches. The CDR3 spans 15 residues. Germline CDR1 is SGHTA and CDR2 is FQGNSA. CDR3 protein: CASSLRDRGRNGYTF. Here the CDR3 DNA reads TGTGCCAGCAGCCTCCGGGACAGGGGTCGTAACGGCTACACCTTC.

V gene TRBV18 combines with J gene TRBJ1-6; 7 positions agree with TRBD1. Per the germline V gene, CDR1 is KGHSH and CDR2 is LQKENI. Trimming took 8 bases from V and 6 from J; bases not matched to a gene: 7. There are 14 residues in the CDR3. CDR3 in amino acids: CASAAGTANSPLHF. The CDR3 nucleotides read TGTGCCAGCGCTGCCGGGACAGCTAATTCACCCCTCCACTTT.

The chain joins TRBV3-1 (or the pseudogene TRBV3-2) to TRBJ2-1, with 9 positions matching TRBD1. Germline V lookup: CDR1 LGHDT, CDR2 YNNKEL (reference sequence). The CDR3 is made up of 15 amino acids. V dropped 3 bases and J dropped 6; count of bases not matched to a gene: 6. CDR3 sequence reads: CASSHGTGSINEQFF. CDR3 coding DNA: TGTGCCAGCAGCCATGGGACAGGGAGTATCAATGAGCAGTTCTTC.

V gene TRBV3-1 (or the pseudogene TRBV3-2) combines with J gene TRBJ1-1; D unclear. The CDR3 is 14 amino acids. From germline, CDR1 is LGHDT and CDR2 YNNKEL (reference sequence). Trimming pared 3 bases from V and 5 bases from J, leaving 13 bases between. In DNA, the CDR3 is TGTGCCAGCAGCCATCGGGGTCTTGGGACTGAAGCTTTCTTT. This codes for CASSHRGLGTEAFF.

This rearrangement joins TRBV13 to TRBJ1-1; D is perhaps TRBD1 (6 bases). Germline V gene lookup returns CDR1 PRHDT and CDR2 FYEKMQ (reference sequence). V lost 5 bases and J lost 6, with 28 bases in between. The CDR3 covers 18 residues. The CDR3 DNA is TGTGCCAGCAGCCGCAAGGGCCAGAGGGACATACAGCTCTCTGAAGCTTTCTTT. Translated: CASSRKGQRDIQLSEAFF.

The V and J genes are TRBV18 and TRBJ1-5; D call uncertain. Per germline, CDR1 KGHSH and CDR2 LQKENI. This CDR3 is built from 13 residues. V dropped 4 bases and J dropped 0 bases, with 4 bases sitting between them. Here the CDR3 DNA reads TGTGCCAGCTCACGCGGTAGCAATCAGCCCCAGCATTTT. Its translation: CASSRGSNQPQHF.

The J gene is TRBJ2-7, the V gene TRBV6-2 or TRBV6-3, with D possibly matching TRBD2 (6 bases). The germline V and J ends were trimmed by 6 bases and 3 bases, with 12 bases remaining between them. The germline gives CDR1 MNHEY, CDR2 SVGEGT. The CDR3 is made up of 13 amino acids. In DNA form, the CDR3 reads TGTGCCAGCAGCAGGACTAACCTCTACGAGCAGTACTTC. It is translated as CASSRTNLYEQYF.

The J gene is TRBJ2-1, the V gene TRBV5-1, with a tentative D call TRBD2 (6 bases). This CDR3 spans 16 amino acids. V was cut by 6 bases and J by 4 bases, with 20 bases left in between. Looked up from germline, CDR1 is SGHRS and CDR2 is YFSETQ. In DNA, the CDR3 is TGCGCCAGCACCCAATATGGGGGGACGGCTTACAATGAGCAGTTCTTC. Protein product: CASTQYGGTAYNEQFF.

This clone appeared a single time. The CDR3 DNA is TGTGCCTGGAGTGGCGTCACAGATACGCAGTATTTT. Its translation is CAWSGVTDTQYF. The chain couples TRBV30 to TRBJ2-3; no firm D call. The CDR3 is made up of 12 amino acids. Germline V CDR1 and CDR2: GTSNPN, SVGIG (reference sequence). V lost 1 base and J lost 2, with 4 bases in between. Full variable domain (remainder filled in from reference TRBV30 and TRBJ2-3): SQTIHQWPATLVQPVGSPLSLECTVEGTSNPNLYWYRQAAGRGLQLLFYSVGIGQISSEVPQNLSASRPQDRQFILSSKKLLLSDSGFYLCAWSGVTDTQYFGPGTRLTVL.

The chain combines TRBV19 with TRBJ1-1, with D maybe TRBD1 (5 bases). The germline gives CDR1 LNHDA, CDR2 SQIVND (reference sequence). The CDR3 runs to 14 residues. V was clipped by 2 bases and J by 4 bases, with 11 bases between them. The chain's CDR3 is CASSISLGGTEAFF. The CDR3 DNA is TGTGCCAGTAGTATATCTTTGGGGGGCACTGAAGCTTTCTTT.

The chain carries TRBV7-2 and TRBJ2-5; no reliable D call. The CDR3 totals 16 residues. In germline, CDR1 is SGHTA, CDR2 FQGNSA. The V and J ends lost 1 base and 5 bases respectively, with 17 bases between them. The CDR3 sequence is CASSLGRGFAAETQYF. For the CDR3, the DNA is TGTGCCAGCAGCTTAGGACGTGGCTTCGCAGCGGAGACCCAGTACTTC.

CDR3: CASSGGLAGEGYNEQFF. CDR3 sequence (DNA): TGTGCCAGCAGTGGGGGACTAGCGGGAGAAGGCTACAATGAGCAGTTCTTC. The J gene is TRBJ2-1, the V gene TRBV2, with TRBD2 identical over 14 bases. V shed 4 bases, J shed 3 bases, and the junction held 5 bases outside the gene matches. The CDR3 spans 17 residues. Germline V gene sequence: CDR1 SNHLY, CDR2 FYNNEI.

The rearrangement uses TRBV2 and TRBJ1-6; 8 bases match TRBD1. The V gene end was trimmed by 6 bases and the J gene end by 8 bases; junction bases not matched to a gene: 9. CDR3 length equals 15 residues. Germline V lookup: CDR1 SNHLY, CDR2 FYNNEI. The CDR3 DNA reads TGTGCCAGCAGGCGACAGGGGCTCCTTGATTCACCCCTCCACTTT. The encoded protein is CASRRQGLLDSPLHF.

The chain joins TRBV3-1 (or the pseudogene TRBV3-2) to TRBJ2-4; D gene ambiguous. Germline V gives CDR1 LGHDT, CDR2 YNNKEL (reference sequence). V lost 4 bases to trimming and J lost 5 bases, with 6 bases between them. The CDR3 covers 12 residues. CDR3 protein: CASSLGENIQYF. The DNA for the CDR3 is TGTGCCAGCAGCCTAGGAGAAAACATTCAGTACTTC.

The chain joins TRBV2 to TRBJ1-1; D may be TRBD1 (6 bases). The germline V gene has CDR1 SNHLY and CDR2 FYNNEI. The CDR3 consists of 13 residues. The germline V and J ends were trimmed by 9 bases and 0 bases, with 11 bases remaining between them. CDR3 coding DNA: TGTGCCAGTGAGGACAGCGTGAACACTGAAGCTTTCTTT. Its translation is CASEDSVNTEAFF.

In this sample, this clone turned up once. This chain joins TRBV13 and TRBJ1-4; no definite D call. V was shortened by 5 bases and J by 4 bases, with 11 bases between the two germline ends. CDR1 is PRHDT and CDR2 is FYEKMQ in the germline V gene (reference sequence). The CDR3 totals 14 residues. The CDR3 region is CASSLRGLNEKLFF. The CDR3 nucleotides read TGTGCCAGCAGCCTCCGGGGTCTTAATGAAAAACTGTTTTTT.

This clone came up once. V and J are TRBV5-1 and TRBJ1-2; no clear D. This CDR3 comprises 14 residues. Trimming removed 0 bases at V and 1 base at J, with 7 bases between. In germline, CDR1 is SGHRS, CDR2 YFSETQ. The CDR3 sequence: CASSLDRGNYGYTF. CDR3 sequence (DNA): TGCGCCAGCAGCTTGGATCGGGGTAACTATGGCTACACCTTC. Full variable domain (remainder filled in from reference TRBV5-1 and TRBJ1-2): KAGVTQTPRYLIKTRGQQVTLSCSPISGHRSVSWYQQTPGQGLQFLFEYFSETQRNKGNFPGRFSGRQFSNSRSEMNVSTLELGDSALYLCASSLDRGNYGYTFGSGTRLTVV.

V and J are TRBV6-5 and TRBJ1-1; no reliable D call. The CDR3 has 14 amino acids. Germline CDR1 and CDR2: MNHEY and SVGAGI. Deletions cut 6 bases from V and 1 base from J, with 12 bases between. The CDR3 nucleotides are TGTGCCAGCAGCCAGCTAACAGCGAACACTGAAGCTTTCTTT. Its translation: CASSQLTANTEAFF.

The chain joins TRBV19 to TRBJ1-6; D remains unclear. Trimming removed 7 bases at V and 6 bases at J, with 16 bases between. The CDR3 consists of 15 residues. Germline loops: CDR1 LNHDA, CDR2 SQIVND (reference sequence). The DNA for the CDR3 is TGTGCCAGTACCCCAGGAGGACGGGTTAATTCACCCCTCCACTTT. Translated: CASTPGGRVNSPLHF. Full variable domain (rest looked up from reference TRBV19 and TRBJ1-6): DGGITQSPKYLFRKEGQNVTLSCEQNLNHDAMYWYRQDPGQGLRLIYYSQIVNDFQKGDIAEGYSVSREKKESFPLTVTSAQKNPTAFYLCASTPGGRVNSPLHFGNGTRLTVT.

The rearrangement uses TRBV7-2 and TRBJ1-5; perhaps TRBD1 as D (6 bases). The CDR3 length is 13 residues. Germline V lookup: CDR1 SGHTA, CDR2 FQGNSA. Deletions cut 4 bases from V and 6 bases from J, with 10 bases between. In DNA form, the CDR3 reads TGTGCCAGCAGCTCCCAGGGGAGTCAGCCCCAGCATTTT. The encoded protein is CASSSQGSQPQHF.

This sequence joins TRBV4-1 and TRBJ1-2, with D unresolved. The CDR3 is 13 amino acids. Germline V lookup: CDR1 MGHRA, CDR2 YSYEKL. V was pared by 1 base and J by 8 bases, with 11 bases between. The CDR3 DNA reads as TGCGCCAGCAGCCAAGTTTCCGCGGGAGGCTACACCTTC. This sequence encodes CASSQVSAGGYTF.

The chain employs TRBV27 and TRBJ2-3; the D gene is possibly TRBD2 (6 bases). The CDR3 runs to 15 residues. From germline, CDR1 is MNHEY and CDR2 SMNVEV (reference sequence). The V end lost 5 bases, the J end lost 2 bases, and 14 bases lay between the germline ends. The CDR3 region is CASSTRDGFTDTQYF. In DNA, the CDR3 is TGTGCCAGCAGTACGCGGGACGGTTTCACAGATACGCAGTATTTT.

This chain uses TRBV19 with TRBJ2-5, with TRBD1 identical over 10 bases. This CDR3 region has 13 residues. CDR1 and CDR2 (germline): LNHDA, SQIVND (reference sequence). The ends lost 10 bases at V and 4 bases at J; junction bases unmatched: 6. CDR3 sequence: CATRQGAGETQYF. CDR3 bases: TGTGCCACCCGACAGGGGGCTGGAGAGACCCAGTACTTC.

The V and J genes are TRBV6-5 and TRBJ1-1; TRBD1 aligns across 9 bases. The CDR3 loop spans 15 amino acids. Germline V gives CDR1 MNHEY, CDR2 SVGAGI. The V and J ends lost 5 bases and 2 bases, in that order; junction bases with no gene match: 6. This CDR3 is CASSRSTGGNTEAFF. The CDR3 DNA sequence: TGTGCCAGCAGTCGTTCGACAGGGGGTAACACTGAAGCTTTCTTT.

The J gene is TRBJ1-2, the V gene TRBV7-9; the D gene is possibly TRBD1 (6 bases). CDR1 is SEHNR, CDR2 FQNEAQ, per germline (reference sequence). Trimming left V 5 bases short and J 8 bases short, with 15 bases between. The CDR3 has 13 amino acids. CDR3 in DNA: TGTGCCAGCAGCCCGTACAGGGAAAGCGGCTACACCTTC. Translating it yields CASSPYRESGYTF.